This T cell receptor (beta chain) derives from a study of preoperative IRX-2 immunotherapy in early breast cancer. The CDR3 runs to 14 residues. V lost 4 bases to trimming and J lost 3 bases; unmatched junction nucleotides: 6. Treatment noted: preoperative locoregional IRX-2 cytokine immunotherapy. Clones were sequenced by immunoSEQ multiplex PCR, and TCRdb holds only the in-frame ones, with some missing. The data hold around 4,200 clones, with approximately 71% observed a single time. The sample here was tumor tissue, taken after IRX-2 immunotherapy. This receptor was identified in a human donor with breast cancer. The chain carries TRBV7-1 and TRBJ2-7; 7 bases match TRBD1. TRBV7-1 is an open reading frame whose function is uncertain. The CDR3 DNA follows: TGTGCCAGCAGCTTATCCCGGGACAGCTACGAGCAGTACTTC. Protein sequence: CASSLSRDSYEQYF.